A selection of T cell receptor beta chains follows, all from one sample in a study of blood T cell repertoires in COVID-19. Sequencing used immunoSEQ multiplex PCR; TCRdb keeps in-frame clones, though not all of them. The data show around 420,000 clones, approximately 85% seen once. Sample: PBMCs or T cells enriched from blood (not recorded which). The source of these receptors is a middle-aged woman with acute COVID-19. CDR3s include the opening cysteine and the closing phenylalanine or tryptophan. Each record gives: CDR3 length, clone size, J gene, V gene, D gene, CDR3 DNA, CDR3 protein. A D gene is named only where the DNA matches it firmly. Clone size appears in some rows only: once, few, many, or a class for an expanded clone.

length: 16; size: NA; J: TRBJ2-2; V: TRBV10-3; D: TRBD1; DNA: TGTGCCATCAGTGTCACCGGGACAGGGCACACCGGGGAGCTGTTTTTT; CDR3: CAISVTGTGHTGELFF
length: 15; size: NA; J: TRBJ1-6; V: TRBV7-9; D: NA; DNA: TGTGCCAGCAGCTCCGGGTCCTCCTATAATTCACCCCTCCACTTT; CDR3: CASSSGSSYNSPLHF
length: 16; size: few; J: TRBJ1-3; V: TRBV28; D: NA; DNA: TGTGCCAGCGGTCCTTGGGGACAAAACATCGGAAACACCATATATTTT; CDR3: CASGPWGQNIGNTIYF
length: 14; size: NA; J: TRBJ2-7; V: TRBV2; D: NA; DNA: TGTGCCAGCAGTGAAGCGCTTCGAGGCGGCGAGCAGTACTTC; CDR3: CASSEALRGGEQYF
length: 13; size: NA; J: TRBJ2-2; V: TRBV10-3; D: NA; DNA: TGTGCCATCAGTGACAGGGAGGTCGGGGAGCTGTTTTTT; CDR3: CAISDREVGELFF
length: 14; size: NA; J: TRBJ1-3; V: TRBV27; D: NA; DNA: TGTGCCAGCAGTTTACATGAAGGGGGTGACACCATATATTTT; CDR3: CASSLHEGGDTIYF
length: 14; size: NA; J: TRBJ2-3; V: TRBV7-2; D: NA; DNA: TGTGCCAGCAGTCTCCAGGGGTCCACAGATACGCAGTATTTT; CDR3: CASSLQGSTDTQYF
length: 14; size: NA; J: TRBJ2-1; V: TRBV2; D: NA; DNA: TGTGCCAGCAGTTTACTTACAGAGACCAATGAGCAGTTCTTC; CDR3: CASSLLTETNEQFF
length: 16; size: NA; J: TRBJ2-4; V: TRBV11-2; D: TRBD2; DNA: TGTGCCAGCAGCATACTAGCGGGGTCAGCCAAAAACATTCAGTACTTC; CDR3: CASSILAGSAKNIQYF
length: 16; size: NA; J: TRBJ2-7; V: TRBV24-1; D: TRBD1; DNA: TGTGCCACCAGTACCTCCGGGACAGGCAAACCCTACGAGCAGTACTTC; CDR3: CATSTSGTGKPYEQYF
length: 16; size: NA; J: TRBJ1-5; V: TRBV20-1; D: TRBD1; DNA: TGCAGTGCTAGTAGGGGACAGGATTATAGCAATCAGCCCCAGCATTTT; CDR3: CSASRGQDYSNQPQHF
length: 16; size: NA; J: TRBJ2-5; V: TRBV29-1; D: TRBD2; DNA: TGCAGCGTTGAAGAGATTTTTGGGACTAACCAAGAGACCCAGTACTTC; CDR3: CSVEEIFGTNQETQYF
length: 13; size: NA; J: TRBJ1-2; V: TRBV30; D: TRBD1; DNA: TGTGCCACCCCGGACAGGGAAGGCTATGGCTACACCTTC; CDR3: CATPDREGYGYTF
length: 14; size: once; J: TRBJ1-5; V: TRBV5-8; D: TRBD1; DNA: TGTGCCAGCAGCCTGGGGACAGCGTATCAGCCCCAGCATTTT; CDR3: CASSLGTAYQPQHF
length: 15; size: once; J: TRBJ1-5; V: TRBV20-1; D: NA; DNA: TGCAGTGCTAGTTTCGGGAGGGCCCCCCATCAGCCCCAGCATTTT; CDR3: CSASFGRAPHQPQHF
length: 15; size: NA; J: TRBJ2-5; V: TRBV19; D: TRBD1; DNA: TGTGCCAGTAGTATAGGGGGGACAGACCAAGAGACCCAGTACTTC; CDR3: CASSIGGTDQETQYF
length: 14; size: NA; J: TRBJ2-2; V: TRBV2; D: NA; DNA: TGTGCCAGCAGTCCCCGGACATTGGGCGGGGAGCTGTTTTTT; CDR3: CASSPRTLGGELFF
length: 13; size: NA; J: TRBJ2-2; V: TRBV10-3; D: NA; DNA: TGTGCCACGCGGGACAGTGCCTCCGGGGAGCTGTTTTTT; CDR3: CATRDSASGELFF
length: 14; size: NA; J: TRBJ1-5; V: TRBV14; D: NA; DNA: TGTGCCAGCAGCCGGCAGGGTTATGGCCAGCCCCAGCATTTT; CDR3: CASSRQGYGQPQHF
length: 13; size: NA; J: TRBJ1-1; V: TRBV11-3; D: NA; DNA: TGTGCCAGCAGCTCCGGACAATTTGCCGAAGCTTTCTTT; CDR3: CASSSGQFAEAFF
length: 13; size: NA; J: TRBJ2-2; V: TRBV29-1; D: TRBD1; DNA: TGCAGCGCTGGGGACAGCCAGCCCGGGGAGCTGTTTTTT; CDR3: CSAGDSQPGELFF
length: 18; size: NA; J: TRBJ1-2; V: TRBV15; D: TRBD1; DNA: TGTGCCACCAGCAGAGAACCCCCCGGACGAGGGGGCAACTATGGCTACACCTTC; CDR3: CATSREPPGRGGNYGYTF
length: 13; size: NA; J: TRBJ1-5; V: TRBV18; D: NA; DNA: TGTGCCAGCTCACCAGATAGAAATCAGCCCCAGCATTTT; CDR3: CASSPDRNQPQHF
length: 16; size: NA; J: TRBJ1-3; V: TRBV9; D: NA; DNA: TGTGCCAGCAGCGTAGGCAGGGGTTCTGGTGGAAACACCATATATTTT; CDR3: CASSVGRGSGGNTIYF
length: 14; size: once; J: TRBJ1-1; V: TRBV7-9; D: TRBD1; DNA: TGTGCCAGCAGCTCAAGGACAGGGGGCACTGAAGCTTTCTTT; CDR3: CASSSRTGGTEAFF
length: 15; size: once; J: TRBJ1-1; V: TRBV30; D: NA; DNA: TGTGCCTGGAGACCGTTCCCGGGGAAGGACACTGAAGCTTTCTTT; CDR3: CAWRPFPGKDTEAFF
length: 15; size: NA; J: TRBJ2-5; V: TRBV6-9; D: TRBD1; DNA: TGTGCCAGCAGTTATTCCGGGACAGGGCACGAGACCCAGTACTTC; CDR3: CASSYSGTGHETQYF
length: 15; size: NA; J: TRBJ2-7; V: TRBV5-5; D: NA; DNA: TGTGCCAGCAGCCGTCTAAGCGCTAGCTCCTACGAGCAGTACTTC; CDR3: CASSRLSASSYEQYF
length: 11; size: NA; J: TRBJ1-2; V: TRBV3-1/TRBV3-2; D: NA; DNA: TGTGCCAGCGGGGGAGGCTATGGCTACACCTTC; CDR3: CASGGGYGYTF
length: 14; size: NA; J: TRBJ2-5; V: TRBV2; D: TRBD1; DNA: TGTGCCAGCAGCTTACAGGGGGCTTATGAGACCCAGTACTTC; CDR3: CASSLQGAYETQYF
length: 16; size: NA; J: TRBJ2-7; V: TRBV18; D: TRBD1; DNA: TGTGCCAGCTCATCAGAACAGGGGGGCGGGTCCTACGAGCAGTACTTC; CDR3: CASSSEQGGGSYEQYF
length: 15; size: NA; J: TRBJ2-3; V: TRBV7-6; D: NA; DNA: TGTGCCAGCAGCCAATACAACAGGGGCACAGATACGCAGTATTTT; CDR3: CASSQYNRGTDTQYF
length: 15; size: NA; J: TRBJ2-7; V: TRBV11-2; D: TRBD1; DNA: TGTGCCAGCAGCTTCAACCGACAGGGAACTACGAAGCAGTACTTC; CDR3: CASSFNRQGTTKQYF
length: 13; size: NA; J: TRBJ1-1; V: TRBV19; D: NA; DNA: TGTGCCAGTAGTGACGAACCGGGGGCTGAAGCTTTCTTT; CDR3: CASSDEPGAEAFF
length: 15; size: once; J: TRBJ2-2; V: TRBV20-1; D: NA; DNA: TGCAGTGCTAGTATGCTCGGAGGGCAGGTCGGGGAGCTGTTTTTT; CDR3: CSASMLGGQVGELFF
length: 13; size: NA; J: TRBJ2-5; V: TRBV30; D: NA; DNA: TGTGCCTGGAGTGTAGTGGGGGGAGAGACCCAGTACTTC; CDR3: CAWSVVGGETQYF
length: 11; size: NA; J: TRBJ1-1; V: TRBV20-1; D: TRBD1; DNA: TGCAGTGCTCTTCGGACAGGGTTAGCTTTCTTT; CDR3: CSALRTGLAFF
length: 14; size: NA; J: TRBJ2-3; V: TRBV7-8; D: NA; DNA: TGTGCCAGCAGCCTCTACTTAGGCACAGATACGCAGTATTTT; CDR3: CASSLYLGTDTQYF
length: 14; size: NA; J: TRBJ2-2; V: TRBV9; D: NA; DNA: TGTGCCAGCAGCTACAGGTCGAACACCGGGGAGCTGTTTTTT; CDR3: CASSYRSNTGELFF
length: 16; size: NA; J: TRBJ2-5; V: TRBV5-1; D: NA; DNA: TGCGCCAGCAGCCGGGGGGGACAGGGATCTCGGGAGACCCAGTACTTC; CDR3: CASSRGGQGSRETQYF
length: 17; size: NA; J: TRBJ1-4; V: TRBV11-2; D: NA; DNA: TGTGCCAGCAGCTCAAGGGGTGTACAGGGCCTTAATGAAAAACTGTTTTTT; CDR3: CASSSRGVQGLNEKLFF
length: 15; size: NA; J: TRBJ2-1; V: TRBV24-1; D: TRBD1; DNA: TGTGCCACCAGTGCGACAGGGGGCTCGGACAATGAGCAGTTCTTC; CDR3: CATSATGGSDNEQFF
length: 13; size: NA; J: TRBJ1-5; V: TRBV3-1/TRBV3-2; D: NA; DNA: TGTGCCAGCAGCCCCGGGATTAATCAGCCCCAGCATTTT; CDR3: CASSPGINQPQHF
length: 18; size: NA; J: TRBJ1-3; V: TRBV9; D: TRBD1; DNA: TGTGCCAGCAGCTACCCCCTTCAGGGGGCAATTGCTGGAAACACCATATATTTT; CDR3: CASSYPLQGAIAGNTIYF
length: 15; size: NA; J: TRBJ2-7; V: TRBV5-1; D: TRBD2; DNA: TGCGCCAGCAGCTGGGGACTAGCGGGGGGGTACGAGCAGTACTTC; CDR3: CASSWGLAGGYEQYF
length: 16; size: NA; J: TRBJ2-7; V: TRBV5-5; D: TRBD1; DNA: TGTGCCAGCAGCTTGGTTGGCGGGACAGGGTATGGCGAGCAGTACTTC; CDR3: CASSLVGGTGYGEQYF
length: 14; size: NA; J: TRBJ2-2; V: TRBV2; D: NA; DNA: TGTGCCAGCAAGCCCAACAGGAACACCGGGGAGCTGTTTTTT; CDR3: CASKPNRNTGELFF
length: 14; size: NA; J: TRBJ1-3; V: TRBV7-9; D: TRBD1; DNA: TGTGCCAGCAGCCTGGGACAGGGGAGAAACACCATATATTTT; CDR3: CASSLGQGRNTIYF
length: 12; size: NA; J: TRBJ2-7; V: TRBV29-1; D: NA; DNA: TGCAGCGTTCAAGTCCAGGGCCACGAGCAGTACTTC; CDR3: CSVQVQGHEQYF
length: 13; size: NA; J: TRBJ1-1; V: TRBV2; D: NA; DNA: TGTGCCAGCAGTGAACCGGTGAACACTGAAGCTTTCTTT; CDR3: CASSEPVNTEAFF
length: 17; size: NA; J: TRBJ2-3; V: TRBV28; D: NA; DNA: TGTGCCAGCAGTTTACCCGGACAGGGAGGGCGCACAGATACGCAGTATTTT; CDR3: CASSLPGQGGRTDTQYF
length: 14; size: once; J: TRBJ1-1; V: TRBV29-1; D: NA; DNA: TGCAGCGTTACCAACAACAACCCGAACACTGAAGCTTTCTTT; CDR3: CSVTNNNPNTEAFF
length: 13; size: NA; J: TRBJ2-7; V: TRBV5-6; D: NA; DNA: TGTGCCAGCAGTCCGCGGACAGCCTACGAGCAGTACTTC; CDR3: CASSPRTAYEQYF
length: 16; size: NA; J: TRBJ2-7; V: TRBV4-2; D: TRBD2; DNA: TGTGCCAGCAGCCAAGTTGCGGGGGGATCCTCCTACGAGCAGTACTTC; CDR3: CASSQVAGGSSYEQYF
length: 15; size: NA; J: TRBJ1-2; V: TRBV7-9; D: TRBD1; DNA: TGTGCCAGCAGGTTCCCCATGGACAGGGAAGGCGGCTACACCTTC; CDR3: CASRFPMDREGGYTF